This TCR beta chain was identified during a study of blood T cells in healthy people across ages. The V gene lost 4 bases and the J gene lost 13 bases, with 15 bases spanning the gap. Germline loops: CDR1 SGDLS, CDR2 YYNGEE. The length of the CDR3 is 12 residues. Donors each provided about 10 milliliters of peripheral blood. At least 7 million PBMCs were isolated per sample. Together with a sample-barcoded 5' primer, a J-beta primer mix was included in a second PCR lasting roughly 7 to 11 cycles. TCRdb reprocessed the 5' RACE reads via MiXCR and lists one record per CDR3 protein. The table lists approximately 770,000 distinct CDR3 sequences, roughly 64% of them singletons.

Input material: blood. The sequence was obtained from a man in his thirties or forties in good health. The V and J genes are TRBV9 and TRBJ2-4; D is perhaps TRBD2 (6 bases). The CDR3 sequence: CASSQDGEEQYF. CDR3 DNA sequence: TGTGCCAGCAGCCAGGATGGGGAGGAGCAGTACTTC.